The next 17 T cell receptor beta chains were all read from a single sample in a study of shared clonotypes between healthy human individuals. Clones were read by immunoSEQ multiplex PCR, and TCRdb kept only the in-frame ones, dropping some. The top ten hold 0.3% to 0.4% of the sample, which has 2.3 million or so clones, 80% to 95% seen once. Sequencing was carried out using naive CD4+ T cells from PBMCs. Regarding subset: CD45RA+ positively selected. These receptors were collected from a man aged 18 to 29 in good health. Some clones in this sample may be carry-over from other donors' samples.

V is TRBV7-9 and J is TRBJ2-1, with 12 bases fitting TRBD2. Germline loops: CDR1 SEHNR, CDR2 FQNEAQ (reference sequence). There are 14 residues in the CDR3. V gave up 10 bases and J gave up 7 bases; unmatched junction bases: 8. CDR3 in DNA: TGTGCCACCTCTAGCGGGAGGGGAGGGAATGAGCAGTTCTTC. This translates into CATSSGRGGNEQFF.

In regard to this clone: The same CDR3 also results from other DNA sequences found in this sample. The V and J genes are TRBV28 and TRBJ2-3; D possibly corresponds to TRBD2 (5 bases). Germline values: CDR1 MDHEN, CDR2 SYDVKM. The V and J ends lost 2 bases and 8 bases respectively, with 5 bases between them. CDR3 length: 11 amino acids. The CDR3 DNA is TGTGCCAGCAGTTTAGGAGGTACGCAGTATTTT. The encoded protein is CASSLGGTQYF. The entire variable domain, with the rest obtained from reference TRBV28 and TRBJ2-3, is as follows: DVKVTQSSRYLVKRTGEKVFLECVQDMDHENMFWYRQDPGLGLRLIYFSYDVKMKEKGDIPEGYSVSREKKERFSLILESASTNQTSMYLCASSLGGTQYFGPGTRLTVL.

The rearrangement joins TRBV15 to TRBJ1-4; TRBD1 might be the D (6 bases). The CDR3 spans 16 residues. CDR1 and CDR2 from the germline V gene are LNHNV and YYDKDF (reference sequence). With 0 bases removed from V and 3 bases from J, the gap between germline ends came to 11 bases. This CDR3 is CATSRDVRGANEKLFF. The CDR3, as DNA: TGTGCCACCAGCAGAGATGTCAGGGGAGCTAATGAAAAACTGTTTTTT.

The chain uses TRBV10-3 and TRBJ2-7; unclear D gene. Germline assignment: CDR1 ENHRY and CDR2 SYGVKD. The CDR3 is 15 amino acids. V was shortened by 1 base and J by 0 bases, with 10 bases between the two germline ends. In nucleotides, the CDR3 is TGTGCCATCAGTGAGTTTCTGAGGAGCTCCTACGAGCAGTACTTC. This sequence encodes CAISEFLRSSYEQYF.

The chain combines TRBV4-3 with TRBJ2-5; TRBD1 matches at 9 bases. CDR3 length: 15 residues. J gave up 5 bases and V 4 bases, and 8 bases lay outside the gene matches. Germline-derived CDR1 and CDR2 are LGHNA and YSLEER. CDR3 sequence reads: CASSRKQGARETQYF. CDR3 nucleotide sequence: TGCGCCAGCAGCCGTAAACAGGGGGCCCGGGAGACCCAGTACTTC.

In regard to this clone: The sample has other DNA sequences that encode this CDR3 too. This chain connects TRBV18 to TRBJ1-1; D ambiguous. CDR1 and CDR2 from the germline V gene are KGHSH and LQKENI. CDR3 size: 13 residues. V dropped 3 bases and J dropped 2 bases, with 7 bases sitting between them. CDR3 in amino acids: CASSPGPNTEAFF. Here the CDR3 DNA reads TGTGCCAGCTCACCCGGACCCAACACTGAAGCTTTCTTT. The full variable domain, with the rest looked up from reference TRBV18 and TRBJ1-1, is NAGVMQNPRHLVRRRGQEARLRCSPMKGHSHVYWYRQLPEEGLKFMVYLQKENIIDESGMPKERFSAEFPKEGPSILRIQQVVRGDSAAYFCASSPGPNTEAFFGQGTRLTVV.

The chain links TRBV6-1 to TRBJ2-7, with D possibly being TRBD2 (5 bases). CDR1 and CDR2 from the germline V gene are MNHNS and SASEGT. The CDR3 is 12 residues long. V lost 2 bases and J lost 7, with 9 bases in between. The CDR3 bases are TGTGCCAGCAGTGAAAGAGGGCGGGAGCAGTACTTC. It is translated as CASSERGREQYF.

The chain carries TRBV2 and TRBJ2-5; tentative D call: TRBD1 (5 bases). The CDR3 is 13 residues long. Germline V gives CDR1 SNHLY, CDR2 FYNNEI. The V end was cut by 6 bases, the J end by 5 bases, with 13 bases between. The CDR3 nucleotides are TGTGCCAGCAGGCTCGACAGAAGGGAGACCCAGTACTTC. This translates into CASRLDRRETQYF.

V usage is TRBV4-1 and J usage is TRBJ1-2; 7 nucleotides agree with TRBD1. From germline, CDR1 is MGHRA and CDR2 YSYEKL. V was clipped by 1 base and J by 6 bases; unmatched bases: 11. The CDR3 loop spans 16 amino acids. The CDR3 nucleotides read TGCGCCAGCAGCCAAGCCGAGGGGGCAAGTTATCATGGCTACACCTTC. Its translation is CASSQAEGASYHGYTF.

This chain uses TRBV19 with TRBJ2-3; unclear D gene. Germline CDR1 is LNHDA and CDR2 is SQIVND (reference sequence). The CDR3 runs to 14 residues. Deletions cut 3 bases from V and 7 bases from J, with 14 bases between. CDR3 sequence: CASSMGWNMNTQYF. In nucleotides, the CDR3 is TGTGCCAGTAGTATGGGGTGGAACATGAATACGCAGTATTTT.

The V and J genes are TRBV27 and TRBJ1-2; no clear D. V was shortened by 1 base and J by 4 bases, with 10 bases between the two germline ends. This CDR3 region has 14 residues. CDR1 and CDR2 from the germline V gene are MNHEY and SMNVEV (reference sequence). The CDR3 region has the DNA TGTGCCAGCAGTTTATTGGCGGGAATCTATGGCTACACCTTC. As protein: CASSLLAGIYGYTF.

In DNA form, the CDR3 reads TGTGCTACCACTACAGGGGATAATCAGCCCCAGCATTTT. Its translation: CATTTGDNQPQHF. J is TRBJ1-5 and V is TRBV12-5; 7 nucleotides agree with TRBD1. The V segment lost 10 bases and the J segment 4 bases; nucleotides outside the gene matches: 7. Germline lookup yields CDR1 LGHNT and CDR2 FRNRAP. The CDR3 extends over 13 amino acids.

Here the CDR3 DNA reads TGTGCCAGCAGTGAAGTAGCGGCCCGGATAACCCAGTACTTC. It is translated as CASSEVAARITQYF. The chain links TRBV6-1 to TRBJ2-5; D perhaps matches TRBD2 (6 bases). The CDR3 has 14 amino acids. Germline CDR1 is MNHNS and CDR2 is SASEGT. The V end was cut by 1 base, the J end by 8 bases, with 14 bases between.

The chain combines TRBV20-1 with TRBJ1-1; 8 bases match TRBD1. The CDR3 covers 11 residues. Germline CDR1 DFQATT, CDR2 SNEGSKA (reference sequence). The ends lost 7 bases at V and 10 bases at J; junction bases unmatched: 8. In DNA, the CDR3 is TGCAGTGTACAGACAGGGGTATTAGCTTTCTTT. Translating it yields CSVQTGVLAFF.

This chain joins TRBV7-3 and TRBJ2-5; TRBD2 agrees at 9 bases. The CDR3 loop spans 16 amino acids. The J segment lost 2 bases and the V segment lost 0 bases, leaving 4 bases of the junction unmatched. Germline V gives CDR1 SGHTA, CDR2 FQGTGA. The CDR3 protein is CASSLTGSGGQETQYF. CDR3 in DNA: TGTGCCAGCAGCTTAACCGGCAGCGGGGGGCAAGAGACCCAGTACTTC.

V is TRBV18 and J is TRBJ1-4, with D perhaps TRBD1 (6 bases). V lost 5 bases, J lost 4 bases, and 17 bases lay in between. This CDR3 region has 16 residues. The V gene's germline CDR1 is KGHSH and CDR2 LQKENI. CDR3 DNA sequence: TGTGCCAGCTCAGCCAATACCGGACAGTTTAATGAAAAACTGTTTTTT. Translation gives CASSANTGQFNEKLFF.

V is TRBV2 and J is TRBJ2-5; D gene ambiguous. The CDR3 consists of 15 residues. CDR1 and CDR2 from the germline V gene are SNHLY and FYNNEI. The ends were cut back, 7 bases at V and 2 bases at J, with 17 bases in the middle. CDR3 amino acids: CASKFSGAPQETQYF. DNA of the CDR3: TGTGCCAGCAAGTTTTCGGGCGCCCCTCAAGAGACCCAGTACTTC.